This T cell receptor (beta chain) appears in the sequencing data of a study of Ad26.COV2.S vaccination and SARS-CoV-2 variants. About the study: Each vaccinee took Ad26.COV2.S intramuscularly, once or twice 56 days apart.

CDR3 size: 15 residues. Germline assignment: CDR1 SEHNR and CDR2 FQNEAQ (reference sequence). The germline V and J ends were trimmed by 5 bases and 5 bases, with 18 bases remaining between them. Broader study findings: Total T cell responses, in the TCR breadth and depth analyses, may have been underestimated. Vaccine recipients posted higher spike-specific TCR breadth than their placebo counterparts. Substantial post-vaccination breadth of spike-specific CD8+ and CD4+ T cell responses was reported.

A word on this clone: Its cognate antigen is unknown.

Using immunoSEQ multiplex PCR, the repertoire was profiled, and TCRdb retains in-frame clones only, with some absent. The sample holds a few hundred thousand clones; about nine tenths are singletons and the top ten take about 1.7%. This sample's treatment: roughly 20 received Ad26.COV2.S at low or high dose, single or two shots; roughly five received placebo; per-sample allocation not given. Specimens were obtained on day 63 following the first vaccine or placebo injection. The chain has TRBV7-9 and TRBJ1-2; D may be TRBD1 (6 bases). This TCR was recovered from a person aged 18-60 years who received the Ad26.COV2.S COVID-19 vaccine or a placebo. Sequenced material: peripheral blood, taken in a trial of Ad26.COV2.S vaccine versus placebo. The CDR3 protein is CASSPSGQIVYGYTF. CDR3 in DNA: TGTGCCAGCAGCCCGAGTGGACAGATTGTTTATGGCTACACCTTC.